A single sample is the source of the 18 T cell receptor beta chains below, sequenced in a study of blood T cell repertoires in COVID-19. Data came from immunoSEQ multiplex PCR; TCRdb stores just in-frame clones and leaves some out. The sample lists around 240,000 clones, 75% to 90% occurring once. Specimen: peripheral blood. These receptors were collected from a woman in her thirties who had recovered from COVID-19.

This sequence joins TRBV2 and TRBJ1-1; tentative D call: TRBD1 (5 bases). The germline V gene encodes CDR1 SNHLY and CDR2 FYNNEI. The V end lost 4 bases, the J end lost 4 bases, and 10 bases lay between the germline ends. The CDR3 runs to 13 residues. CDR3 nucleotide sequence: TGTGCCAGCAGTGCAGGGCGGGGCACTGAAGCTTTCTTT. This sequence encodes CASSAGRGTEAFF.

V is TRBV2 and J is TRBJ1-1; no firm D call. Trimming removed 4 bases at V and 7 bases at J, with 10 bases between. CDR3 length: 12 residues. Germline assignment: CDR1 SNHLY and CDR2 FYNNEI. The CDR3 DNA follows: TGTGCCAGCAGTGCACAGTTCGGTGAAGCTTTCTTT. This codes for CASSAQFGEAFF.

The chain has TRBV18 and TRBJ2-5, with TRBD1 matching over 9 bases. CDR1 KGHSH and CDR2 LQKENI come from the germline V gene. The J segment lost 3 bases and the V segment lost 4 bases, leaving 9 bases of the junction unmatched. The CDR3 contains 16 residues. CDR3 protein: CASSLRDRVYEETQYF. The CDR3 region has the DNA TGTGCCAGCTCACTCAGGGACAGGGTTTATGAAGAGACCCAGTACTTC. Filled out from reference TRBV18 and TRBJ2-5, the complete variable domain reads NAGVMQNPRHLVRRRGQEARLRCSPMKGHSHVYWYRQLPEEGLKFMVYLQKENIIDESGMPKERFSAEFPKEGPSILRIQQVVRGDSAAYFCASSLRDRVYEETQYFGPGTRLLVL.

This clone came up once. V gene TRBV7-2 combines with J gene TRBJ2-3; D is uncertain. The CDR3 is 16 amino acids. Per the germline V gene, CDR1 is SGHTA and CDR2 is FQGNSA. The ends were cut back, 2 bases at V and 2 bases at J, with 14 bases in the middle. The CDR3 here is CASSLPLLDNTDTQYF. CDR3 sequence (DNA): TGTGCCAGCAGCTTACCGTTGCTCGACAACACAGATACGCAGTATTTT.

This clone has just one count. CDR3 DNA: TGTGCCAGCAGTCTTTACAGGGGAGATTCACCCCTCCACTTT. Its protein product is CASSLYRGDSPLHF. This chain connects TRBV6-5 to TRBJ1-6, with 7 positions matching TRBD1. The V gene end was trimmed by 5 bases and the J gene end by 8 bases; junction bases not matched to a gene: 6. The CDR3 is 14 residues long. Germline CDR1 MNHEY, CDR2 SVGAGI.

The chain carries TRBV6-5 and TRBJ1-1, with unresolved D. Germline V gives CDR1 MNHEY, CDR2 SVGAGI. Trimming cost V 6 bases and J 7 bases, with 12 bases left between them. This CDR3 contains 12 residues. CDR3 region: CASSLNSGEAFF. The CDR3 nucleotides read TGTGCCAGCAGCCTGAACAGCGGTGAAGCTTTCTTT.

This chain joins TRBV3-1 (or the pseudogene TRBV3-2) and TRBJ2-7; D remains unclear. Trimming removed 1 base at V and 4 bases at J, with 5 bases between. Germline CDR1 reads LGHDT; CDR2 reads YNNKEL (reference sequence). The length of the CDR3 is 12 residues. The CDR3 loop is CASSQVEYEQYF. The CDR3 nucleotides read TGTGCCAGCAGCCAAGTGGAGTACGAGCAGTACTTC.

This chain uses TRBV3-1 (or the pseudogene TRBV3-2) with TRBJ2-3, with TRBD2 as a possible D gene (7 bases). The V end was cut by 2 bases, the J end by 6 bases, with 15 bases between. Looked up from germline, CDR1 is LGHDT and CDR2 is YNNKEL (reference sequence). CDR3 size: 15 residues. The CDR3 coding sequence is TGTGCCAGCAGCCAACTAGGGGGGGGCCTGGATACGCAGTATTTT. It specifies CASSQLGGGLDTQYF.

The chain uses TRBV24-1 and TRBJ1-1; D possibly corresponds to TRBD1 (5 bases). The V end lost 4 bases, the J end lost 3 bases, and 17 bases lay between the germline ends. This CDR3 region has 16 residues. The germline V gene has CDR1 KGHDR and CDR2 SFDVKD. In DNA form, the CDR3 reads TGTGCCACCAGTGACCCGACAGAACTCTTGGACACTGAAGCTTTCTTT. It translates to CATSDPTELLDTEAFF.

This clone appeared a few times. The gene calls are TRBV2 and TRBJ1-1; 8 positions agree with TRBD1. The CDR3 has 14 amino acids. Germline V gives CDR1 SNHLY, CDR2 FYNNEI. V lost 0 bases, J lost 11 bases, and 8 bases stayed unmatched. CDR3 sequence reads: CASSEAWAGGRAFF. CDR3 DNA: TGTGCCAGCAGTGAAGCTTGGGCAGGGGGCAGGGCTTTCTTT.

The chain couples TRBV5-1 to TRBJ1-2; tentative D call: TRBD1 (5 bases). V was shortened by 2 bases and J by 2 bases, with 7 bases between the two germline ends. The CDR3 extends over 13 amino acids. Germline-derived CDR1 and CDR2 are SGHRS and YFSETQ. CDR3 DNA sequence: TGCGCCAGCAGCTTCGGGGGGAACTATGGCTACACCTTC. Protein product: CASSFGGNYGYTF.

The genes are TRBV9 and TRBJ2-3, with D uncertain. CDR1 and CDR2 from the germline V gene are SGDLS and YYNGEE. The CDR3 is made up of 16 amino acids. V lost 0 bases, J lost 5 bases, and 16 bases lay in between. CDR3 amino acids: CASSVGEDRVVDTQYF. The CDR3 coding sequence is TGTGCCAGCAGCGTAGGTGAGGATCGCGTTGTAGATACGCAGTATTTT.

This clone was found once. V and J are TRBV11-2 and TRBJ2-5; a possible D gene is TRBD2 (7 bases). The V end was cut by 1 base, the J end by 4 bases, with 13 bases between. The CDR3 loop spans 15 amino acids. Germline CDR1 and CDR2: SGHAT and FQNNGV. In DNA form, the CDR3 reads TGTGCCAGCAGCTTAGGAGGGGGGGCCGTAGAGACCCAGTACTTC. Protein product: CASSLGGGAVETQYF.

The chain joins TRBV29-1 to TRBJ2-3, with 8 bases lining up with TRBD2. The CDR3 is made up of 15 amino acids. The V gene end was trimmed by 5 bases and the J gene end by 6 bases; junction bases not matched to a gene: 13. The V gene's germline CDR1 is SQVTM and CDR2 ANQGSEA. The chain's CDR3 is CSVYYSGGGTDTQYF. DNA for the CDR3: TGCAGCGTTTATTATTCGGGCGGGGGGACGGATACGCAGTATTTT.

Concerning this clone: The CDR3 end shows no conserved phenylalanine or tryptophan, and so a read error is likely. The limits of the CDR3 on the DNA are not certain, so only TCRdb's listed CDR3 is given. V usage is TRBV25-1 and J usage is TRBJ2-3; the table assigns TRBD1, which was not confirmed against the DNA. CDR1 is MGHDK and CDR2 is SYGVNS in the germline V gene. The CDR3 has 17 residues if both end residues are counted. The CDR3 reads CASSELTGGAAYGPLFA.

The chain employs TRBV12-3 or TRBV12-4 and TRBJ1-3; TRBD1 aligns across 9 bases. V dropped 6 bases and J dropped 8; count of bases not matched to a gene: 2. The CDR3 covers 12 residues. The CDR3 sequence is CASRQGADTIYF. CDR3 coding DNA: TGTGCCAGCAGACAGGGGGCTGACACCATATATTTT.

The chain recombines TRBV5-1 with TRBJ2-2; tentative D call: TRBD2 (6 bases). This CDR3 comprises 15 residues. Germline V gene data show CDR1 as SGHRS and CDR2 as YFSETQ. Trimming stripped 1 base from V and 0 bases from J, with 7 bases between. CDR3: CASSLRGTNTGELFF. CDR3 in DNA: TGCGCCAGCAGCTTGCGGGGGACGAACACCGGGGAGCTGTTTTTT.

This chain uses TRBV19 with TRBJ2-5; D may be TRBD2 (5 bases). This CDR3 has 15 amino acids. The germline V gene encodes CDR1 LNHDA and CDR2 SQIVND (reference sequence). V lost 6 bases and J lost 5, with 19 bases in between. CDR3 nucleotide sequence: TGTGCCAGTAGCATATGGAGAGGGTTGGAGGAGACCCAGTACTTC. This gives the protein CASSIWRGLEETQYF.